This is a list of T cell receptor delta chains from one sample in a study of gamma delta lymphoproliferative disorders and STAT genes. TCRdb fed the multiplex PCR reads into CATT to redo clone calling. Altogether 3,000 to 3,500 delta-chain clones are present, 0.95% to 1.5% being singletons, with the ten largest covering nearly 20%. Source material: blood. The receptors come from a human donor in good health. CDR3s include the opening cysteine and the closing phenylalanine or tryptophan. Fields, in order: D gene, J gene, CDR3 length, clone size, V gene, CDR3 DNA, CDR3 protein. D genes are given only for firm matches. Rows may omit the clone size; those that give it use once, few, many or a size class.

d_call: TRDD3
j_call: TRDJ3
cdr3_length: 19
clone_size: NA
v_call: TRDV2
cdr3_nt: TGTGCCTGTGACCTGTTGGGGGAAGCCTACTCCTGGGACACCCGACAGATGTTTTTC
cdr3_aa: CACDLLGEAYSWDTRQMFF

d_call: NA
j_call: TRDJ2
cdr3_length: 14
clone_size: large
v_call: TRDV2
cdr3_nt: TGTGCCTGTGACACCTGGGGGGCCACAGCACAACTCTTCTTT
cdr3_aa: CACDTWGATAQLFF

d_call: NA
j_call: TRDJ1
cdr3_length: 14
clone_size: large
v_call: TRDV3
cdr3_nt: TGTGCCTTTTACCACGGCGGGCTCACCGATAAACTCATCTTT
cdr3_aa: CAFYHGGLTDKLIF

d_call: TRDD3
j_call: TRDJ1
cdr3_length: 17
clone_size: few
v_call: TRDV2
cdr3_nt: TGTGCCTGTGACAGCCTGGGGGATACGTCGTACACCGATAAACTCATCTTT
cdr3_aa: CACDSLGDTSYTDKLIF

d_call: TRDD3
j_call: TRDJ3
cdr3_length: 20
clone_size: NA
v_call: TRDV2
cdr3_nt: TGTGCCTGTGACACCGCTGGGGGATACCCCCGCTCCTGGGACACCCGACAGATGTTTTTC
cdr3_aa: CACDTAGGYPRSWDTRQMFF

d_call: TRDD3
j_call: TRDJ3
cdr3_length: 20
clone_size: NA
v_call: TRDV2
cdr3_nt: TGTGCCTGTGACCCTGTTGGTGGGGGATATAGCTCCTGGGACACCCGACAGATGTTTTTC
cdr3_aa: CACDPVGGGYSSWDTRQMFF

d_call: TRDD3
j_call: TRDJ1
cdr3_length: 16
clone_size: few
v_call: TRDV2
cdr3_nt: TGTGCCTGTGACACCGATGGCACTGGGGGATCCGATAAACTCATCTTT
cdr3_aa: CACDTDGTGGSDKLIF

d_call: TRDD3
j_call: TRDJ1
cdr3_length: 21
clone_size: large
v_call: TRAV38-2/DV8
cdr3_nt: TGTGCTTATAGGAGCGCGGAATGGTTCCTACGTGACTGGGGGAGCACCGATAAACTCATCTTT
cdr3_aa: CAYRSAEWFLRDWGSTDKLIF

d_call: NA
j_call: TRDJ1
cdr3_length: 18
clone_size: large
v_call: TRDV1
cdr3_nt: TGTGCTCTTGGGGTCGAATTTTCCTACCATCTCTGGGGAAATAAACTCATCTTT
cdr3_aa: CALGVEFSYHLWGNKLIF

d_call: NA
j_call: TRDJ1
cdr3_length: 15
clone_size: large
v_call: TRDV1
cdr3_nt: TGTGCTCTTGGGGAATATAGCGGGGATACCGATAAACTCATCTTT
cdr3_aa: CALGEYSGDTDKLIF

d_call: TRDD3
j_call: TRDJ1
cdr3_length: 15
clone_size: large
v_call: TRDV2
cdr3_nt: TGTGCCTGTGACATACTGGGGGAACCTACCGATAAACTCATCTTT
cdr3_aa: CACDILGEPTDKLIF

d_call: TRDD3
j_call: TRDJ1
cdr3_length: 19
clone_size: NA
v_call: TRDV2
cdr3_nt: TGTGCCTGTGACCCCGTGACTGGGGGATACGCGGGGCAGACCGATAAACTCATCTTT
cdr3_aa: CACDPVTGGYAGQTDKLIF

d_call: TRDD3
j_call: TRDJ1
cdr3_length: 16
clone_size: NA
v_call: TRDV2
cdr3_nt: TGTGCCTGTGACCTACTGGGGGATACGCACACCGATAAACTCATCTTT
cdr3_aa: CACDLLGDTHTDKLIF

d_call: TRDD3
j_call: TRDJ1
cdr3_length: 17
clone_size: NA
v_call: TRDV2
cdr3_nt: TGTGCCTGTGACAGCGTTGGGGGATACGCGTACACCGATAAACTCATCTTT
cdr3_aa: CACDSVGGYAYTDKLIF

d_call: TRDD3
j_call: TRDJ1
cdr3_length: 22
clone_size: NA
v_call: TRDV2
cdr3_nt: TGTGCCTGTGACCTTCCCCAACCTTCCCGAACTGGGGGATACGGCGAGACCGATAAACTCATCTTT
cdr3_aa: CACDLPQPSRTGGYGETDKLIF

d_call: TRDD3
j_call: TRDJ1
cdr3_length: 16
clone_size: large
v_call: TRDV2
cdr3_nt: TGTGCCTGTGTTGCTCTGGGGGATACGGGCGCCGATAAACTCATCTTT
cdr3_aa: CACVALGDTGADKLIF

d_call: TRDD3
j_call: TRDJ3
cdr3_length: 20
clone_size: large
v_call: TRDV2
cdr3_nt: TGTGCCTGTGACACCGTACTGGGGGATACGAGCTCCTGGGACACCCGACAGATGTTTTTC
cdr3_aa: CACDTVLGDTSSWDTRQMFF

d_call: TRDD3
j_call: TRDJ1
cdr3_length: 17
clone_size: hyperexpanded
v_call: TRDV2
cdr3_nt: TGTGCCTGTGACGAGATAGGGGGATCCCTGTACACCGATAAACTCATCTTT
cdr3_aa: CACDEIGGSLYTDKLIF

d_call: TRDD3
j_call: TRDJ2
cdr3_length: 24
clone_size: medium-sized
v_call: TRDV2
cdr3_nt: TGTGCCTGTGACGAAATGAGTCGCGGGGCGCCTCTTACTGGGGGATACGGGGTGACAGCACAACTCTTCTTT
cdr3_aa: CACDEMSRGAPLTGGYGVTAQLFF

d_call: TRDD3
j_call: TRDJ1
cdr3_length: 15
clone_size: NA
v_call: TRDV2
cdr3_nt: TGTGCCTGTTTACTGGGGGATAAGGATGCCGATAAACTCATCTTT
cdr3_aa: CACLLGDKDADKLIF

d_call: TRDD3
j_call: TRDJ1
cdr3_length: 16
clone_size: large
v_call: TRDV2
cdr3_nt: TGTGCCTGTGACGAGTTAAGGGGGATACGCAGCGATAAACTCATCTTT
cdr3_aa: CACDELRGIRSDKLIF

d_call: TRDD3
j_call: TRDJ3
cdr3_length: 20
clone_size: NA
v_call: TRDV2
cdr3_nt: TGTGCCTGTGACCCTGTACTGGGGGTTGCCTCCTCCTGGGACACCCGACAGATGTTTTTC
cdr3_aa: CACDPVLGVASSWDTRQMFF

d_call: TRDD3
j_call: TRDJ1
cdr3_length: 19
clone_size: large
v_call: TRDV2
cdr3_nt: TGTGCCTGTGACACCGTTCCGGGGCTGGGGGATAACGTCGCCGATAAACTCATCTTT
cdr3_aa: CACDTVPGLGDNVADKLIF

d_call: NA
j_call: TRDJ1
cdr3_length: 17
clone_size: NA
v_call: TRDV2
cdr3_nt: TGCGCCTGTGATGGTATGACGCTGCTGGGTAACACCGATAAACTCATCTTT
cdr3_aa: CACDGMTLLGNTDKLIF

d_call: NA
j_call: TRDJ1
cdr3_length: 20
clone_size: few
v_call: TRDV1
cdr3_nt: TGTGCTCTTGGGGCCTTGCGGTCCTACGGGGGACGTAGCTACACCGATAAACTCATCTTT
cdr3_aa: CALGALRSYGGRSYTDKLIF

d_call: TRDD3
j_call: TRDJ3
cdr3_length: 18
clone_size: NA
v_call: TRDV2
cdr3_nt: TGTGCCTGTGACAATACTGGGGGAAGCTCCTGGGACACCCGACAGATGTTTTTC
cdr3_aa: CACDNTGGSSWDTRQMFF

d_call: TRDD3
j_call: TRDJ1
cdr3_length: 17
clone_size: NA
v_call: TRDV2
cdr3_nt: TGTGCCTGTGACACCTTACTGGGGGATACGCGCCGCGATAAACTCATCTTT
cdr3_aa: CACDTLLGDTRRDKLIF

d_call: TRDD3
j_call: TRDJ1
cdr3_length: 15
clone_size: few
v_call: TRDV2
cdr3_nt: TGTGCCTGTGACATGCAACTGGGGGATACCCTTAAACTCATCTTT
cdr3_aa: CACDMQLGDTLKLIF

d_call: NA
j_call: TRDJ1
cdr3_length: 16
clone_size: NA
v_call: TRDV2
cdr3_nt: TGTGCCTGTGACCCTCTGGGGAAAAGGGGCACCGATAAACCCATCTTT
cdr3_aa: CACDPLGKRGTDKPIF

d_call: TRDD3
j_call: TRDJ1
cdr3_length: 16
clone_size: NA
v_call: TRDV2
cdr3_nt: TGTGCCTGTGACCCACTGGGGGATACGCGCCGCGATAAACTCATCTTT
cdr3_aa: CACDPLGDTRRDKLIF

d_call: TRDD3
j_call: TRDJ1
cdr3_length: 16
clone_size: NA
v_call: TRDV2
cdr3_nt: TGTGCCTGTGACGTACTGGGGGATACGCGCCGCGATAAACTCATCTTT
cdr3_aa: CACDVLGDTRRDKLIF

d_call: TRDD3
j_call: TRDJ1
cdr3_length: 17
clone_size: few
v_call: TRDV2
cdr3_nt: TGTGCCTGCGATACCGTTGGGGATAAGTCAGACACCGATAAACTCATCTTT
cdr3_aa: CACDTVGDKSDTDKLIF

d_call: TRDD3
j_call: TRDJ1
cdr3_length: 17
clone_size: few
v_call: TRDV2
cdr3_nt: TGTGCCTGTGCTATACTGGGGGATACGAGAGACACCGATAAACTCATCTTT
cdr3_aa: CACAILGDTRDTDKLIF

d_call: TRDD3
j_call: TRDJ1
cdr3_length: 17
clone_size: few
v_call: TRDV1
cdr3_nt: TGTGCTCTTGGGGATGACCTTCCCCTACTGGGGGATACTGGGCTCATCTTT
cdr3_aa: CALGDDLPLLGDTGLIF

d_call: TRDD3
j_call: TRDJ1
cdr3_length: 17
clone_size: large
v_call: TRDV2
cdr3_nt: TGTGCCTGTGACACCGTTTCCTCTGGGGGATACGCCGATAAACTCATCTTT
cdr3_aa: CACDTVSSGGYADKLIF

d_call: TRDD3
j_call: TRDJ3
cdr3_length: 20
clone_size: few
v_call: TRDV2
cdr3_nt: TGTGCCTGTGACCCTGTACTGGGGGATACGCGTTCCTGGGACACCCGACAGATGTTTTTC
cdr3_aa: CACDPVLGDTRSWDTRQMFF

d_call: TRDD3
j_call: TRDJ1
cdr3_length: 18
clone_size: few
v_call: TRDV1
cdr3_nt: TGTGCTCTTGGGGAAGAGCTCGCAAGTACTGGGGAATACGACGCGCTCATCTTT
cdr3_aa: CALGEELASTGEYDALIF

d_call: TRDD3
j_call: TRDJ1
cdr3_length: 21
clone_size: large
v_call: TRDV2
cdr3_nt: TGTGCCTGTGACGCGATTTCCACCCGAGTGGTGGGGGATACAGGCACCGATAAACTCATCTTT
cdr3_aa: CACDAISTRVVGDTGTDKLIF

d_call: NA
j_call: TRDJ1
cdr3_length: 15
clone_size: large
v_call: TRDV2
cdr3_nt: TGTGCCTGTGACGAGCTCATGCGGTACGGAGGTAAACTCATCTTT
cdr3_aa: CACDELMRYGGKLIF

d_call: TRDD3
j_call: TRDJ1
cdr3_length: 21
clone_size: medium-sized
v_call: TRDV1
cdr3_nt: TGTGCTCTTGGGGGCTTGGGTCCGGGTGGGGGATACCCAAAGAACACCGATAAACTCATCTTT
cdr3_aa: CALGGLGPGGGYPKNTDKLIF

d_call: TRDD3
j_call: TRDJ1
cdr3_length: 19
clone_size: NA
v_call: TRDV2
cdr3_nt: TGTGCCTGTGACACCGTCCTTACTGGGGGATACGCGGGAACCGATAAACTCATCTTT
cdr3_aa: CACDTVLTGGYAGTDKLIF

d_call: TRDD3
j_call: TRDJ1
cdr3_length: 16
clone_size: few
v_call: TRDV2
cdr3_nt: TGTGCCTGTGACCCTGTACTGGGGGATACGGCGGATAAACTCATCTTT
cdr3_aa: CACDPVLGDTADKLIF

d_call: TRDD3
j_call: TRDJ3
cdr3_length: 18
clone_size: few
v_call: TRDV2
cdr3_nt: TGTGCCTGTGACAGGAATACTGGGGGATCCTGGGACACCCGACAGATGTTTTTC
cdr3_aa: CACDRNTGGSWDTRQMFF

d_call: NA
j_call: TRDJ1
cdr3_length: 15
clone_size: hyperexpanded
v_call: TRDV2
cdr3_nt: TGTGCCTGTGACACCATTGGGAGATACACCGATAAACTCATCTTT
cdr3_aa: CACDTIGRYTDKLIF

d_call: TRDD3
j_call: TRDJ3
cdr3_length: 21
clone_size: few
v_call: TRDV2
cdr3_nt: TGTGCCTGTGACACTCTAGGTACTGGGGGATACGGCACCTGGGACACCCGACAGATGTTTTTC
cdr3_aa: CACDTLGTGGYGTWDTRQMFF

d_call: TRDD3
j_call: TRDJ3
cdr3_length: 20
clone_size: large
v_call: TRDV2
cdr3_nt: TGTGCCTGTGACACCGTGAGTGGGGGATATAGCTCCTGGGACACCCGACAGATGTTTTTC
cdr3_aa: CACDTVSGGYSSWDTRQMFF

d_call: NA
j_call: TRDJ1
cdr3_length: 19
clone_size: large
v_call: TRDV2
cdr3_nt: TGTGCCTGTGACACGAGGATCCAAGTTGGGCATTGGGACACCGATAAACTCATCTTT
cdr3_aa: CACDTRIQVGHWDTDKLIF

d_call: TRDD3
j_call: TRDJ1
cdr3_length: 16
clone_size: large
v_call: TRDV2
cdr3_nt: TGTGCCTGTGACGTACTGGGGGATACAAACACCGATAAACTCATCTTT
cdr3_aa: CACDVLGDTNTDKLIF

d_call: TRDD3
j_call: TRDJ1
cdr3_length: 17
clone_size: NA
v_call: TRDV2
cdr3_nt: TGTGCCTGTGACACCGTGGTGGCTGGGGGACCCACCGATAAACTCATCTTT
cdr3_aa: CACDTVVAGGPTDKLIF

d_call: TRDD3
j_call: TRDJ1
cdr3_length: 20
clone_size: few
v_call: TRDV2
cdr3_nt: TGTGCCTGTGACGACTCCTTCCGTACTGGGGGATACGCGGGAACCGACAAACTCATCTTT
cdr3_aa: CACDDSFRTGGYAGTDKLIF

d_call: NA
j_call: TRDJ1
cdr3_length: 17
clone_size: large
v_call: TRDV1
cdr3_nt: TGTGCTCTTGGGGAACTTCTACGTGGCCCACAGACCGATAAACTCATCTTT
cdr3_aa: CALGELLRGPQTDKLIF

d_call: TRDD3
j_call: TRDJ3
cdr3_length: 19
clone_size: large
v_call: TRDV2
cdr3_nt: TGTGCCTGTGACAAACTGGGGGATAGAACCCCCTGGGACACCCGACAGATGTTTTTC
cdr3_aa: CACDKLGDRTPWDTRQMFF

d_call: TRDD3
j_call: TRDJ1
cdr3_length: 19
clone_size: large
v_call: TRDV2
cdr3_nt: TGTGCCTGTGACACTCTAGGTACTGGGGGATACGCTATTAATGATAAACTCATCTTT
cdr3_aa: CACDTLGTGGYAINDKLIF

d_call: NA
j_call: TRDJ1
cdr3_length: 15
clone_size: large
v_call: TRAV29/DV5
cdr3_nt: TGTGCAGCAAGCATTCTGGGGTCCCACACCGATAAACTCATCTTT
cdr3_aa: CAASILGSHTDKLIF

d_call: TRDD3
j_call: TRDJ1
cdr3_length: 18
clone_size: large
v_call: TRDV2
cdr3_nt: TGTGCCTGTGACCCCCTCCAGTCGGGGGATACTTTCACCGATAAACTCATCTTT
cdr3_aa: CACDPLQSGDTFTDKLIF